This T cell receptor beta chain emerged from a study of metastatic and nonmetastatic thyroid tumors. TCRdb re-analyzed the PCR reads using MiXCR. The repertoire holds around 18,000 clones, with less than 25% as singletons. Until they underwent thyroid surgery, no patient had received any treatment. J was trimmed by 2 bases and V by 5 bases; bases with no gene match: 3. In germline, CDR1 is MNHNS, CDR2 SASEGT. The CDR3 consists of 13 residues. Sequencing was performed on tumor tissue. This chain links TRBV6-1 with TRBJ2-7; 7 bases fit TRBD2. The TCR comes from a female donor with papillary thyroid cancer or a benign thyroid nodule (not recorded which). Some clones in this sample may be carry-over from other donors' samples. The CDR3 DNA follows: TGTGCCAGCAGTTGGGGGGGGGCCTACGAGCAGTACTTC. This encodes CASSWGGAYEQYF.